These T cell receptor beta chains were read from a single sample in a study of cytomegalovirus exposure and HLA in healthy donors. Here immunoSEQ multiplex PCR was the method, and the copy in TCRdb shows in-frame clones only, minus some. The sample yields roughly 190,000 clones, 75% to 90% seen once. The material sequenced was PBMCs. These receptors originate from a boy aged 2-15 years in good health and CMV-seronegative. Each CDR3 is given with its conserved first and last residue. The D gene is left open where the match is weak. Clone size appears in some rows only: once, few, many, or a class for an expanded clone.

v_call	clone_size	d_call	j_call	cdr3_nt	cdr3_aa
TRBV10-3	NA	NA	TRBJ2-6	TGTGCCATCAGTGACGTCGCCGGGGGAGGTGGGGCCAACGTCCTGACTTTC	CAISDVAGGGGANVLTF
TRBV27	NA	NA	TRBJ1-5	TGTGCCAGCAGTTTATCCGGCCATTGGGGGGTTCACAATCAGCCCCAGCATTTT	CASSLSGHWGVHNQPQHF
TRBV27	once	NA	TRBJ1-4	TGTGCCAGCAGTTCCGAGGGAACGGGGTATGAAAAACTGTTTTTT	CASSSEGTGYEKLFF
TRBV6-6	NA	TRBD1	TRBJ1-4	TGTGCCAGCAGCCGGGGACAGGGGGCCTCGAATGAAAAACTGTTTTTT	CASSRGQGASNEKLFF
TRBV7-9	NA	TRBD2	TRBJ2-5	TGTGCCAGCAGCGCGAGGCTAGCGGGGATAAACCAAGAGACCCAGTACTTC	CASSARLAGINQETQYF
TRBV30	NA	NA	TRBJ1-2	TGTGCCTGGAGTGTAAGGCGGGGAATATTCTATGGCTACACCTTC	CAWSVRRGIFYGYTF
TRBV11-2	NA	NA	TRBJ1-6	TGTGCCAGCAGCTTAGGTTACGGAGATTCACCCCTCCACTTT	CASSLGYGDSPLHF
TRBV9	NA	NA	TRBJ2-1	TGTGCCAGCAGCGTAGGGCAAGCGGACTACAATGAGCAGTTCTTC	CASSVGQADYNEQFF
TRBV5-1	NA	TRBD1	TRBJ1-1	TGCGCCAGCAGCTTGGCCAGGACAGGGAACACTGAAGCTTTCTTT	CASSLARTGNTEAFF
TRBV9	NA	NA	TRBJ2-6	TGTGCCAGCAGCCCCCCAGGGATGGGTGGGGCCAACGTCCTGACTTTC	CASSPPGMGGANVLTF
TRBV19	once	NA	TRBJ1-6	TGTGCCAGTAGTATCACGGGGGTTAATTCACCCCTCCACTTT	CASSITGVNSPLHF
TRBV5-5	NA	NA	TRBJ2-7	TGTGCCAGCAGCTTGTCGGTTGGGACTCACTACGAGCAGTACTTC	CASSLSVGTHYEQYF
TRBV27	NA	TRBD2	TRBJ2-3	TGTGCCAGCAGTTTATCGACGGGGACGTCGCCTCGGGGGGGGCTGGATACGCAGTATTTT	CASSLSTGTSPRGGLDTQYF
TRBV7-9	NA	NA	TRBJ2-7	TGTGCCAGCAGCTTAGTGGGTGGCAGCGGCGGCGAGCAGTACTTC	CASSLVGGSGGEQYF
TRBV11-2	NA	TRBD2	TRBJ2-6	TGTGCCAGCAACCAATGGATGGGGGGGAGCTCTGGGGCCAACGTCCTGACTTTC	CASNQWMGGSSGANVLTF
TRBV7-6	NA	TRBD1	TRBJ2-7	TGTGCCAGCAGCTTAAAGGGACAGGGGAGCTCCTACGAGCAGTACTTC	CASSLKGQGSSYEQYF
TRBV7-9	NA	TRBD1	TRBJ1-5	TGTGCCAGCAGCCCAGGGACAGGACATAATCAGCCCCAGCATTTT	CASSPGTGHNQPQHF
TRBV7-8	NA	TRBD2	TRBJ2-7	TGTGCCAGCAGCTCCCCTAAGCGGGGGCTTAGTTTAGAGCAGTACTTC	CASSSPKRGLSLEQYF
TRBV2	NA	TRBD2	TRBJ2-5	TGTGCCAGCAGTGAAAGTTATCGGGGGGGGCGGCAAGAGACCCAGTACTTC	CASSESYRGGRQETQYF
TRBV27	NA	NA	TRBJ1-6	TGTGCCAGCAGCCGGGACATAAGCTCCTATAATTCACCCCTCCACTTT	CASSRDISSYNSPLHF
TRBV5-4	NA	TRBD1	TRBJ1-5	TGTGCCAGCAGCAGGGGAGGGACAGGGACGCATCAGCCCCAGCATTTT	CASSRGGTGTHQPQHF
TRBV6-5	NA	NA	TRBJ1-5	TGTGCCAGCAGTTACGGGGGGGTGGATCAGCCCCAGCATTTT	CASSYGGVDQPQHF